The 15 T cell receptor beta chains given below trace back to one sample, sequenced in a study of regulatory T cells in long-lasting Graves disease. For TCR beta, libraries came from iRepertoire HTBI primers and Arm-PCR of CDR3 regions. One entry per CDR3 protein results from TCRdb running MiXCR on the multiplex PCR reads. The sample includes roughly 400,000 distinct CDR3 sequences, around 17% of them seen just once. Time point denoted: newly diagnosed GD, antithyroid drugs for less than 3 months. PBMC RNA was the source of the TCR library. The sample was also reused in another study, on T cells in Graves' hyperthyroidism and ophthalmopathy.

The material was peripheral blood mononuclear cells (PBMCs), obtained at new diagnosis, from a patient treated with antithyroid drugs. The origin of the receptors is a woman aged 18-29 years with Graves disease.

The genes are TRBV12-3 or TRBV12-4 and TRBJ2-4, with 10 bases lining up with TRBD1. The CDR3 covers 14 residues. The V segment lost 6 bases and the J segment 9 bases; nucleotides outside the gene matches: 8. The CDR3, as DNA: TGTGCCAGCAGCCTGGGACAGGGGCTAGGCATTCAGTACTTC. This translates into CASSLGQGLGIQYF.

This clonotype was seen repeatedly, ten times or more. This rearrangement joins TRBV6-6 to TRBJ2-7, with TRBD1 as a possible D gene (6 bases). Germline V CDR1 and CDR2: MNHNY, SVGAGI (reference sequence). This CDR3 has 16 amino acids. Trimming cost V 0 bases and J 3 bases, with 15 bases left between them. Here the CDR3 DNA reads TGTGCCAGCAGTTACTCGATGTGGGGGCGCGACTACGAGCAGTACTTC. Protein: CASSYSMWGRDYEQYF.

Details on this clonotype: A much larger clone lies one base from this, so it may be a read error. A read error is likely, as this CDR3 ends without the conserved phenylalanine or tryptophan. The V and J genes are TRBV6-2 or TRBV6-3 and TRBJ1-1; a possible D gene is TRBD1 (5 bases). CDR3 length: 14 residues. In germline, CDR1 is MNHEY, CDR2 SVGEGT. V lost 9 bases and J 1 base, leaving 15 bases between the germline ends. CDR3 amino acids: CASLNSGRNTEAFL. CDR3 bases: TGTGCCAGTCTTAATTCAGGGAGGAACACTGAAGCTTTCCTT.

V is TRBV20-1 and J is TRBJ2-1; a weak D match, TRBD2 (6 bases). The germline CDR1 and CDR2 sequences are DFQATT and SNEGSKA (reference sequence). CDR3 size: 11 residues. V was trimmed by 4 bases and J by 12 bases, leaving 13 bases between them. This CDR3 reads CSATLGRGQFF. CDR3 in DNA: TGCAGTGCTACCTTGGGGCGGGGGCAGTTCTTC.

J is TRBJ2-1 and V is TRBV3-1, with TRBD2 matching over 7 bases. The germline CDR1 and CDR2 sequences are LGHDT and YNNKEL (reference sequence). Trimming took 8 bases from V and 9 from J; bases not matched to a gene: 13. The CDR3 consists of 14 residues. The CDR3 is CASSVGGSGGEQFF. CDR3 nucleotides: TGTGCCAGCTCCGTGGGGGGGAGTGGAGGTGAGCAGTTCTTC.

This clonotype was seen at least ten times. The chain couples TRBV20-1 to TRBJ2-3, with 10 positions matching TRBD2. The CDR3 extends over 18 amino acids. V was clipped by 3 bases and J by 1 base; unmatched bases: 13. CDR1 is DFQATT, CDR2 SNEGSKA, per germline (reference sequence). The DNA for the CDR3 is TGCAGTGCTAGGTCCCCAGCGGGAGGGCCAGGGGGCACAGATACGCAGTATTTT. It encodes CSARSPAGGPGGTDTQYF.

This clonotype was seen only a few times. The chain links TRBV11-3 to TRBJ1-2; D not certain. Looked up from germline, CDR1 is SGHNT and CDR2 is YENEEA. Trimming pared 5 bases from V and 8 bases from J, leaving 18 bases between. The CDR3 consists of 14 residues. Here the CDR3 reads CASSPFSPRQGYTF. Here the CDR3 DNA reads TGTGCCAGCAGCCCGTTTTCGCCACGGCAGGGCTACACCTTC. The full variable domain, completed using reference TRBV11-3 and TRBJ1-2, is EAGVVQSPRYKIIEKKQPVAFWCNPISGHNTLYWYLQNLGQGPELLIRYENEEAVDDSQLPKDRFSAERLKGVDSTLKIQPAELGDSAVYLCASSPFSPRQGYTFGSGTRLTVV.

This clonotype was picked up many times. This sequence joins TRBV20-1 and TRBJ2-3; D is perhaps TRBD2 (5 bases). V gave up 0 bases and J gave up 0 bases, with 10 bases separating them. The germline V gene has CDR1 DFQATT and CDR2 SNEGSKA (reference sequence). The CDR3 is 15 residues long. The CDR3 region is CSARDAAVSTDTQYF. DNA for the CDR3: TGCAGTGCTAGAGACGCAGCGGTCAGCACAGATACGCAGTATTTT.

This clonotype was seen many times. The gene calls are TRBV10-1 and TRBJ2-3, with a possible D match to TRBD2 (5 bases). The CDR3 spans 14 residues. Trimming shortened V by 4 bases and J by 0 bases, and 8 bases separated the two germline ends. Germline-derived CDR1 and CDR2 are WNHNN and SYGVQD (reference sequence). CDR3 DNA: TGCGCCAGCAGTGGGTCGGGAAGCACAGATACGCAGTATTTT. Translated, it gives CASSGSGSTDTQYF.

This clonotype was recorded many times. The rearrangement uses TRBV7-2 and TRBJ2-2; 9 positions agree with TRBD2. Germline V gene sequence: CDR1 SGHTA, CDR2 FQGNSA. The CDR3 covers 14 residues. Trimming cost V 5 bases and J 6 bases; bases outside gene matches: 4. CDR3 protein: CASSAGLASGELFF. The CDR3 nucleotides are TGTGCCAGCAGCGCAGGACTAGCGTCCGGGGAGCTGTTTTTT.

This clonotype was observed at least ten times. The rearrangement uses TRBV27 and TRBJ1-4; D is uncertain. The germline V and J ends were trimmed by 6 bases and 12 bases, with 17 bases remaining between them. The CDR3 runs 13 residues. Germline CDR1 and CDR2: MNHEY and SMNVEV (reference sequence). The DNA for the CDR3 is TGTGCCAGCAGGCGAATGCCTAGCGAGGAACTGTTTTTT. Its translation is CASRRMPSEELFF.

The chain couples TRBV6-5 to TRBJ2-5; 9 positions agree with TRBD1. CDR1 and CDR2 from the germline V gene are MNHEY and SVGAGI. The CDR3 contains 16 residues. The J segment lost 5 bases and the V segment lost 3 bases, leaving 10 bases of the junction unmatched. The CDR3 coding sequence is TGTGCCAGCAGTTATCGCTCGGGACAGGGACTGGAGACCCAGTACTTC. It yields the protein CASSYRSGQGLETQYF.

This clonotype showed up just a few times. The V call is TRBV7-9, the J call TRBJ1-1; 7 bases map to TRBD1. The trim removed 5 bases at V and 0 bases at J, leaving 18 bases unmatched. The germline gives CDR1 SEHNR, CDR2 FQNEAQ (reference sequence). The CDR3 spans 19 residues. CDR3 sequence: CASSQDRPGQRIMNTEAFF. DNA for the CDR3: TGTGCCAGCAGCCAAGACCGTCCGGGACAGAGGATCATGAACACTGAAGCTTTCTTT. The complete variable domain, with remaining parts taken from reference TRBV7-9 and TRBJ1-1, reads DTGVSQNPRHKITKRGQNVTFRCDPISEHNRLYWYRQTLGQGPEFLTYFQNEAQLEKSRLLSDRFSAERPKGSFSTLEIQRTEQGDSAMYLCASSQDRPGQRIMNTEAFFGQGTRLTVV.

In its sample, this clonotype was seen many times. The V call is TRBV2, the J call TRBJ2-1, with 10 bases lining up with TRBD2. Unmatched junction bases numbered 6, after V lost 6 bases and J lost 7 bases. The CDR3 spans 14 residues. CDR1 is SNHLY, CDR2 FYNNEI, per germline. The CDR3 protein is CASRFLAGVNEQFF. CDR3 nucleotides: TGTGCCAGCAGATTTCTAGCGGGAGTAAATGAGCAGTTCTTC.

This clonotype turned up a few times. The rearrangement links TRBV7-9 to TRBJ2-1; the D call may be TRBD1 or TRBD2 (5 bases each). Germline-derived CDR1 and CDR2 are SEHNR and FQNEAQ (reference sequence). V lost 5 bases and J lost 5, with 22 bases in between. CDR3 length: 17 amino acids. CDR3 coding DNA: TGTGCCAGCAGCCATTCGTTGAGGGGCCTAGAGCACAATGAGCAGTTCTTC. This codes for CASSHSLRGLEHNEQFF. Looking up the rest from reference TRBV7-9 and TRBJ2-1 gives the full variable domain: DTGVSQNPRHKITKRGQNVTFRCDPISEHNRLYWYRQTLGQGPEFLTYFQNEAQLEKSRLLSDRFSAERPKGSFSTLEIQRTEQGDSAMYLCASSHSLRGLEHNEQFFGPGTRLTVL.